The subject of this entry is one T cell receptor (beta chain). Its antigen is as yet unknown. Germline values: CDR1 MNHEY, CDR2 SVGAGI. The CDR3 runs to 16 residues. Trimming cost V 2 bases and J 4 bases, with 17 bases left between them. Sequenced by immunoSEQ multiplex PCR; TCRdb stores in-frame clones only, minus some. The sample comprises 90,000 to 120,000 clones, over 75% of which are singletons, and roughly 3% rests with the top ten. The data belong to a study of cytomegalovirus exposure and HLA in healthy donors. Findings and caveats of the study: Cytomegalovirus status was reportedly diagnosed by the classifier with high specificity and sensitivity.

The sequenced sample consisted of PBMCs. The V and J genes are TRBV6-5 and TRBJ1-2, with D perhaps matching TRBD1 (5 bases). The TCR originated in a woman younger than 35 in good health and CMV-seronegative. The CDR3 nucleotides are TGTGCCAGCAGTTACACCTCACGGACAAGTACCTATGGCTACACCTTC. Protein product: CASSYTSRTSTYGYTF.